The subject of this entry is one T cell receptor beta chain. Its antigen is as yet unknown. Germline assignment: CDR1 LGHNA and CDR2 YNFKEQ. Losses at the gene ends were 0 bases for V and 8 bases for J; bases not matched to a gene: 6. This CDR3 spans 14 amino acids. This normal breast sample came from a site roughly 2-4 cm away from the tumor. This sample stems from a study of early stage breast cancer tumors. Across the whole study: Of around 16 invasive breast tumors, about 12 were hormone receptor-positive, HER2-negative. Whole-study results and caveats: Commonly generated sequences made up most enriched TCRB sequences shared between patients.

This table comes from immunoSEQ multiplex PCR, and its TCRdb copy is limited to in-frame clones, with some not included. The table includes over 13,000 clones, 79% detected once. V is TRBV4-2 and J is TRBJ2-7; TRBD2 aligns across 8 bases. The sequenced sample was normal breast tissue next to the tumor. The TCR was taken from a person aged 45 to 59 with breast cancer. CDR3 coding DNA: TGTGCCAGCAGCCAAGACTCGAGCGGGAGAAAGCAGTACTTC. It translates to CASSQDSSGRKQYF.